Described below is a single T cell receptor (beta chain) sequence and its context. Its antigen is unknown. Germline lookup yields CDR1 SGHAT and CDR2 FQNNGV. Trimming took 4 bases from V and 4 from J, leaving 16 bases between them. The CDR3 consists of 15 residues. The PCR ran on 60 Vbeta and 13 Jbeta primers. The repertoire was sequenced with immunoSEQ multiplex PCR; TCRdb's copy has only in-frame clones and lacks some. The table includes 85,000 to 90,000 clones, roughly three quarters detected once. The record originates from a study of cytomegalovirus exposure and HLA in healthy donors. General observations from the study: V- and J-gene trimming of TCR beta was linked (in a later analysis) to a missense DCLRE1C variant.

This chain links TRBV11-2 with TRBJ1-2; TRBD1 is a possible D gene (6 bases). Sample: PBMCs. The TCR sequence derives from a man under 40 in good health and CMV-seronegative. CDR3 nucleotides: TGTGCCAGCAGCTCCACAGGGCCGTGGGGCTATGGCTACACCTTC. As protein: CASSSTGPWGYGYTF.